Below are 17 T cell receptor beta chains sequenced from a single sample in a study of spatial heterogeneity in lung cancer. TCRdb passed the 5' RACE reads through MiXCR, listing each CDR3 protein once. The data hold about 70,000 distinct CDR3 sequences, with about 8.2% observed a single time. Indicated time point: blood at routine non-recurrence follow-up after resection. The source was PBMCs, collected at follow-up. The receptors were gathered from a female donor with early-stage non-small cell lung cancer.

The chain combines TRBV7-9 with TRBJ1-1; D ambiguous. Germline V gene sequence: CDR1 SEHNR, CDR2 FQNEAQ (reference sequence). Trimming stripped 1 base from V and 4 bases from J, with 7 bases between. The CDR3 length is 13 residues. CDR3: CASSLGGFTEAFF. DNA for the CDR3: TGTGCCAGCAGCTTAGGGGGTTTCACTGAAGCTTTCTTT.

Ten or more counts support this clonotype. The J gene is TRBJ1-4, the V gene TRBV7-6; D is ambiguous. CDR1 is SGHVS, CDR2 FNYEAQ, per germline. The CDR3 covers 13 residues. The V gene lost 1 base and the J gene lost 8 bases, with 8 bases spanning the gap. The CDR3 reads CASSLGAREKLFF. The CDR3 DNA reads TGTGCCAGCAGCTTAGGGGCCAGGGAAAAACTGTTTTTT.

This rearrangement joins TRBV20-1 to TRBJ1-5; D call uncertain. With 5 bases removed from V and 1 base from J, the gap between germline ends came to 15 bases. Germline V gene lookup returns CDR1 DFQATT and CDR2 SNEGSKA (reference sequence). The CDR3 extends over 15 amino acids. CDR3 in DNA: TGCAGTGCTGGATTCCCGGGGTCCAGCAATCAGCCCCAGCATTTT. As protein: CSAGFPGSSNQPQHF.

The chain uses TRBV27 and TRBJ2-7, with 12 nucleotides matching TRBD1. The CDR3 is made up of 16 amino acids. Germline values: CDR1 MNHEY, CDR2 SMNVEV (reference sequence). V trimming: 7 bases; J trimming: 9 bases; junction bases outside the gene matches: 16. CDR3 DNA: TGTGCCAGCACCGCAAAACCGGGACAGGGGGCTGATGGGCAGTACTTC. It specifies CASTAKPGQGADGQYF.

This clonotype was detected only a few times. The chain is built from TRBV25-1 and TRBJ2-6; possible D gene TRBD1, 6 bases. Trimming pared 6 bases from V and 6 bases from J, leaving 12 bases between. Germline V gene sequence: CDR1 MGHDK, CDR2 SYGVNS. The CDR3 totals 14 residues. CDR3: CASSMTGAANVLTF. CDR3 DNA: TGTGCCAGCAGCATGACAGGTGCGGCCAACGTCCTGACTTTC.

This clonotype was detected only once. The V and J genes are TRBV6-1 and TRBJ1-5, with TRBD1 as a possible D gene (6 bases). The V and J ends lost 2 bases and 1 base respectively, with 12 bases between them. The germline V gene has CDR1 MNHNS and CDR2 SASEGT. The CDR3 consists of 16 residues. DNA for the CDR3: TGTGCCAGCAGTGAATGGACAGCCACGAGCAATCAGCCCCAGCATTTT. It specifies CASSEWTATSNQPQHF.

This clonotype was detected ten times or more. The chain couples TRBV5-8 to TRBJ2-5, with D unresolved. The CDR3 is made up of 11 amino acids. V was trimmed by 4 bases and J by 1 base, leaving 2 bases between them. Germline CDR1 reads SGHTS; CDR2 reads YDEGEE. This chain's CDR3 is CASSLQETQYF. The DNA for the CDR3 is TGTGCCAGCAGCCTCCAAGAGACCCAGTACTTC.

This clonotype was counted many times. V and J are TRBV19 and TRBJ1-5; unclear D gene. This CDR3 comprises 13 residues. The germline CDR1 and CDR2 sequences are LNHDA and SQIVND (reference sequence). Deletions cut 6 bases from V and 9 bases from J, with 15 bases between. CDR3 region: CASRKGPAGPQHF. DNA of the CDR3: TGTGCCAGTAGAAAAGGGCCCGCGGGGCCCCAGCATTTT.

This clonotype was counted at least ten times. V gene TRBV5-1 combines with J gene TRBJ2-1; D remains unclear. CDR1 is SGHRS, CDR2 YFSETQ, per germline. The CDR3 is made up of 13 amino acids. Trimming cost V 6 bases and J 7 bases, with 14 bases left between them. This CDR3 is CASTDSDGNEQFF. The CDR3 DNA is TGCGCCAGCACGGATTCCGACGGTAATGAGCAGTTCTTC.

This clonotype was detected many times. The rearrangement links TRBV29-1 to TRBJ1-1; D ambiguous. The CDR3 covers 12 residues. CDR1 is SQVTM and CDR2 is ANQGSEA in the germline V gene. The V end was cut by 0 bases, the J end by 4 bases, with 6 bases between. The CDR3 DNA is TGCAGCGTTGAAGATTTCGGCACTGAAGCTTTCTTT. Its translation is CSVEDFGTEAFF.

Ten or more counts support this clonotype. This chain connects TRBV12-3 or TRBV12-4 to TRBJ2-3, with 11 bases matching TRBD2. Trimming took 5 bases from V and 0 from J; bases not matched to a gene: 4. CDR3 length: 16 residues. DNA of the CDR3: TGTGCCAGCAGTCAAAGGACTAGCGGGAGCACAGATACGCAGTATTTT. This translates into CASSQRTSGSTDTQYF.

Only a few counts were recorded for this clonotype. V usage is TRBV5-1 and J usage is TRBJ1-1; D remains ambiguous. Trimming left V 0 bases short and J 1 base short, with 10 bases between. CDR3 size: 15 residues. CDR1 is SGHRS, CDR2 YFSETQ, per germline. CDR3 region: CASSLEGGWNTEAFF. The CDR3 DNA is TGCGCCAGCAGCTTGGAGGGAGGGTGGAACACTGAAGCTTTCTTT.

This clonotype was detected ten times or more. V gene TRBV20-1 combines with J gene TRBJ2-7; no firm D call. The CDR3 totals 13 residues. The germline V gene encodes CDR1 DFQATT and CDR2 SNEGSKA (reference sequence). V was shortened by 6 bases and J by 3 bases, with 15 bases between the two germline ends. CDR3 protein: CSALSGLSYEQYF. Written as DNA, the CDR3 is TGCAGTGCCCTTAGTGGGCTGAGCTACGAGCAGTACTTC.

This clonotype was counted only a few times. The V gene is TRBV20-1, the J gene TRBJ2-2; D remains unclear. This CDR3 is built from 14 residues. Trimming left V 1 base short and J 2 bases short, with 8 bases between. Germline V gene sequence: CDR1 DFQATT, CDR2 SNEGSKA (reference sequence). CDR3 bases: TGCAGTGCTAGAGGAGCAACTAACACCGGGGAGCTGTTTTTT. It is translated as CSARGATNTGELFF.

This clonotype appeared a few times. This sequence joins TRBV9 and TRBJ2-1; D not certain. Germline loops: CDR1 SGDLS, CDR2 YYNGEE. The CDR3 contains 15 residues. Trimming left V 0 bases short and J 2 bases short, with 9 bases between. CDR3 sequence reads: CASSVAGLPYNEQFF. The CDR3 region has the DNA TGTGCCAGCAGCGTAGCCGGTCTTCCCTACAATGAGCAGTTCTTC.

The sample holds a few counts of this clonotype. The chain employs TRBV5-1 and TRBJ2-1; 9 positions agree with TRBD2. V gave up 5 bases and J gave up 7 bases; unmatched junction bases: 10. Germline V CDR1 and CDR2: SGHRS, YFSETQ. The CDR3 loop spans 15 amino acids. For the CDR3, the DNA is TGCGCCAGCAGGCAAACTAGCGGGTTAAGTAATGAGCAGTTCTTC. Translation gives CASRQTSGLSNEQFF.

The chain joins TRBV27 to TRBJ2-3, with D possibly matching TRBD2 (6 bases). V lost 8 bases to trimming and J lost 2 bases, with 20 bases between them. CDR3 size: 16 residues. In germline, CDR1 is MNHEY, CDR2 SMNVEV (reference sequence). The CDR3 here is CASGSWGRYNTDTQYF. The CDR3, as DNA: TGTGCCAGCGGGTCGTGGGGGAGGTATAACACAGATACGCAGTATTTT.